Listed here is a single TCR beta chain. No antigen is known for it. These data belong to a study of vaccination and CD4 T cells after COVID-19. Study information: SARS-CoV-2 positivity in convalescent patients was established by nasal swab PCR; several had mild and one severe disease. Cells were stimulated with overlapping spike peptide pools from SARS-CoV-2, HCoV-NL63, HCoV-OC43 and HCoV-229E.

Treatment indicated: approximately nine-day PBMC culture with coronavirus spike peptide pools or control peptides (ViraFEST assay). The germline gives CDR1 SEHNR, CDR2 FQNEAQ (reference sequence). This CDR3 region has 15 residues. V gave up 7 bases and J gave up 4 bases; unmatched junction bases: 6. CD4+ T cells that had been cultured provided DNA sequenced with the Oncomine TCR Beta short-read assay. TCRdb redid the calling of the PCR reads with MiXCR, one entry per CDR3 protein. The repertoire consists of 7,600 or so distinct CDR3 sequences, with under 75% occurring once and the leading ten covering around 21%.

This clonotype originated in a human donor with COVID-19. The genes are TRBV7-9 and TRBJ2-1; 11 positions agree with TRBD2. The sample was cultured CD4+ T cells from blood, taken after SARS-CoV-2 vaccination. CDR3 residues: CASTPLAGGYNEQFF. For the CDR3, the DNA is TGTGCCAGCACCCCCTTAGCGGGGGGGTACAATGAGCAGTTCTTC.